The 24 T cell receptor beta chains in this list originate from one sample, sequenced in a study of Ad26.COV2.S vaccination and SARS-CoV-2 variants. Method: immunoSEQ multiplex PCR; TCRdb's copy keeps in-frame clones and lacks some. The top ten hold 3.6% of the sample, which has approximately 420,000 clones, around 87% seen once. Treatment meaning: 15 to 20 received Ad26.COV2.S at low or high dose, single or two shots; 5 received placebo; per-sample allocation not given. Sampling was performed 63 days after the first vaccine or placebo injection. The material was peripheral blood, obtained in a trial of Ad26.COV2.S vaccine versus placebo. These receptors all come from a person aged 18-65 years who received the Ad26.COV2.S COVID-19 vaccine or a placebo.

In DNA, the CDR3 is TGTGCCAGCAGCTTAAGGGCCGGGGTTCAGGAGACCCAGTACTTC. Its translation is CASSLRAGVQETQYF. V is TRBV7-3 and J is TRBJ2-5, with D tentatively TRBD2 (5 bases). V was pared by 1 base and J by 5 bases, with 14 bases between. CDR3 length: 15 amino acids. Per germline, CDR1 SGHTA and CDR2 FQGTGA.

Here the CDR3 reads CASSPRTGGEQFF. CDR3 DNA: TGTGCCAGCAGCCCCAGGACAGGGGGCGAGCAGTTCTTC. V usage is TRBV7-3 and J usage is TRBJ2-1; 11 bases agree with TRBD1. The CDR3 totals 13 residues. Losses at the gene ends were 5 bases for V and 10 bases for J; bases not matched to a gene: 4. The germline V gene has CDR1 SGHTA and CDR2 FQGTGA. The complete variable domain, with remaining parts taken from reference TRBV7-3 and TRBJ2-1, reads GAGVSQTPSNKVTEKGKYVELRCDPISGHTALYWYRQSLGQGPEFLIYFQGTGAADDSGLPNDRFFAVRPEGSVSTLKIQRTERGDSAVYLCASSPRTGGEQFFGPGTRLTVL.

The J gene is TRBJ2-7, the V gene TRBV2; D uncertain. This CDR3 is built from 12 residues. The germline CDR1 and CDR2 sequences are SNHLY and FYNNEI. V lost 6 bases and J 1 base, leaving 7 bases between the germline ends. The CDR3 protein is CASSSVSYEQYF. The DNA for the CDR3 is TGTGCCAGCAGCTCTGTGTCCTACGAGCAGTACTTC. The full variable domain, completed using reference TRBV2 and TRBJ2-7, is EPEVTQTPSHQVTQMGQEVILRCVPISNHLYFYWYRQILGQKVEFLVSFYNNEISEKSEIFDDQFSVERPDGSNFTLKIRSTKLEDSAMYFCASSSVSYEQYFGPGTRLTVT.

The chain uses TRBV2 and TRBJ2-5, with D perhaps matching TRBD2 (6 bases). The CDR3 runs to 15 residues. The ends were cut back, 1 base at V and 5 bases at J, with 14 bases in the middle. The V gene's germline CDR1 is SNHLY and CDR2 FYNNEI. CDR3 protein: CASSEGDLPRETQYF. The CDR3 DNA is TGTGCCAGCAGTGAAGGGGACTTGCCACGCGAGACCCAGTACTTC.

The V and J genes are TRBV11-2 and TRBJ2-2; D ambiguous. The CDR3 is 11 amino acids. V lost 5 bases and J lost 6, with 4 bases in between. The germline V gene encodes CDR1 SGHAT and CDR2 FQNNGV. DNA for the CDR3: TGTGCCAGCAGCGTATCCGGGGAGCTGTTTTTT. It translates to CASSVSGELFF.

This chain connects TRBV28 to TRBJ1-6; no reliable D call. The V gene lost 6 bases and the J gene lost 7 bases, with 4 bases spanning the gap. The CDR3 spans 11 residues. From germline, CDR1 is MDHEN and CDR2 SYDVKM. The CDR3 nucleotides read TGTGCCAGCAGCAAGAATTCACCCCTCCACTTT. Its protein product is CASSKNSPLHF.

This sequence joins TRBV9 and TRBJ1-1; D possibly corresponds to TRBD1 (5 bases). Germline CDR1 and CDR2: SGDLS and YYNGEE. Trimming took 2 bases from V and 1 from J, leaving 9 bases between them. The CDR3 contains 14 residues. The CDR3 loop is CASSVDGQNTEAFF. CDR3 sequence (DNA): TGTGCCAGCAGCGTTGACGGACAGAACACTGAAGCTTTCTTT.

The chain has TRBV6-1 and TRBJ1-4; maybe TRBD1 (5 bases). Trimming left V 1 base short and J 0 bases short, with 6 bases between. The CDR3 extends over 15 amino acids. Germline V gives CDR1 MNHNS, CDR2 SASEGT. CDR3 region: CASSEVRATNEKLFF. DNA of the CDR3: TGTGCCAGCAGTGAAGTCAGGGCAACTAATGAAAAACTGTTTTTT.

This sequence joins TRBV13 and TRBJ2-1, with 10 bases lining up with TRBD2. The CDR3 is 13 amino acids. V was pared by 6 bases and J by 8 bases, with 4 bases of the junction left unmatched. Germline V gene lookup returns CDR1 PRHDT and CDR2 FYEKMQ (reference sequence). CDR3 region: CASSSSGGDEQFF. The CDR3 DNA follows: TGTGCCAGCAGTTCAAGCGGGGGGGATGAGCAGTTCTTC.

The chain links TRBV3-1 (or the pseudogene TRBV3-2) to TRBJ2-1; 7 bases are a match to TRBD1. CDR3 length: 12 amino acids. From germline, CDR1 is LGHDT and CDR2 YNNKEL (reference sequence). J lost 10 bases, V lost 4 bases, and 4 bases had no gene match. This CDR3 reads CASSRQGWEQFF. The CDR3 region has the DNA TGTGCCAGCAGCCGACAGGGTTGGGAGCAGTTCTTC.

J is TRBJ2-7 and V is TRBV21-1; the D call in the table, TRBD2, was not verified against the DNA. TRBV21-1 is a documented pseudogene. The CDR3 length is 16 residues. The CDR3 region is CASTPNTRTTIYEQYF. The DNA of the CDR3 is TGTGCCAGCACCCCGAATACTAGGACTACAATCTACGAGCAGTACTTC.

The rearrangement uses TRBV19 and TRBJ1-4; weak D call: TRBD1 (6 bases). Germline V lookup: CDR1 LNHDA, CDR2 SQIVND (reference sequence). The CDR3 is made up of 16 amino acids. V was clipped by 4 bases and J by 0 bases, with 12 bases between them. In DNA form, the CDR3 reads TGTGCCAGTAGTAGGAGGACAGATTCAACTAATGAAAAACTGTTTTTT. As protein: CASSRRTDSTNEKLFF.

V and J are TRBV6-5 and TRBJ1-6; possible D gene TRBD1, 6 bases. CDR1 is MNHEY, CDR2 SVGAGI, per germline. CDR3 size: 15 residues. V was clipped by 2 bases and J by 6 bases, with 11 bases between them. The CDR3 DNA reads as TGTGCCAGCAGTTACGGGCCAGGGGTTAATTCACCCCTCCACTTT. It encodes CASSYGPGVNSPLHF.

This clone is a singleton in its sample. CDR3 amino acids: CSGATNREDGAFF. CDR3 DNA: TGCAGCGGTGCCACCAACAGGGAAGATGGAGCTTTCTTT. V is TRBV29-1 and J is TRBJ1-1; TRBD1 might be the D (6 bases). With 7 bases removed from V and 10 bases from J, the gap between germline ends came to 22 bases. Germline CDR1 reads SQVTM; CDR2 reads ANQGSEA. This CDR3 has 13 amino acids.

This clone was observed a single time. The rearrangement links TRBV9 to TRBJ2-5; TRBD2 aligns across 10 bases. The J segment lost 4 bases and the V segment lost 0 bases, leaving 12 bases of the junction unmatched. This CDR3 spans 18 amino acids. Germline lookup yields CDR1 SGDLS and CDR2 YYNGEE. The CDR3 protein is CASSVGTLAGAGGETQYF. DNA for the CDR3: TGTGCCAGCAGCGTAGGTACCCTAGCGGGGGCAGGTGGAGAGACCCAGTACTTC.

This clone was detected only a few times. The V call is TRBV6-6, the J call TRBJ2-2; D not resolved. V gave up 1 base and J gave up 8 bases, with 5 bases separating them. The germline gives CDR1 MNHNY, CDR2 SVGAGI (reference sequence). This CDR3 spans 12 amino acids. CDR3: CASSYFEGELFF. The CDR3 DNA follows: TGTGCCAGCAGTTACTTTGAGGGGGAGCTGTTTTTT.

The rearrangement joins TRBV18 to TRBJ1-4; no definite D call. Between the trimmed V and J ends, which lost 6 bases and 4 bases, there was a span of 12 bases. The germline gives CDR1 KGHSH, CDR2 LQKENI. CDR3 length: 14 amino acids. The CDR3 DNA is TGTGCCAGCTCTAATGGCGGGGATAATGAAAAACTGTTTTTT. It encodes CASSNGGDNEKLFF.

J is TRBJ2-1 and V is TRBV27; either TRBD1 or TRBD2 may fit D (5 bases each). CDR3 length: 16 residues. Trimming shortened V by 5 bases and J by 0 bases, and 14 bases separated the two germline ends. CDR1 is MNHEY, CDR2 SMNVEV, per germline (reference sequence). CDR3 DNA: TGTGCCAGCAGTGTACCGGGGACGAGCTCCTACAATGAGCAGTTCTTC. It translates to CASSVPGTSSYNEQFF.

This sequence joins TRBV30 and TRBJ2-6; D is possibly TRBD1 (5 bases). In germline, CDR1 is GTSNPN, CDR2 SVGIG (reference sequence). The germline V and J ends were trimmed by 1 base and 3 bases, with 7 bases remaining between them. The CDR3 runs 14 residues. CDR3 bases: TGTGCCTGGAGTGAGGGGTTTGGGGCCAACGTCCTGACTTTC. Its protein product is CAWSEGFGANVLTF. The whole variable domain, remainder taken from reference TRBV30 and TRBJ2-6, is SQTIHQWPATLVQPVGSPLSLECTVEGTSNPNLYWYRQAAGRGLQLLFYSVGIGQISSEVPQNLSASRPQDRQFILSSKKLLLSDSGFYLCAWSEGFGANVLTFGAGSRLTVL.

The rearrangement joins TRBV5-6 to TRBJ1-4, with 8 positions matching TRBD1. The CDR3 consists of 13 residues. V lost 4 bases and J lost 7; bases outside the gene matches: 3. Germline V lookup: CDR1 SGHDT, CDR2 YYEEEE. For the CDR3, the DNA is TGTGCCAGCAGCCCGACAGGGGTTGAAAAACTGTTTTTT. It yields the protein CASSPTGVEKLFF.

The genes are TRBV6-2 or TRBV6-3 and TRBJ1-2; 8 nucleotides agree with TRBD1. V gave up 7 bases and J gave up 9 bases; unmatched junction bases: 13. Germline V gene lookup returns CDR1 MNHEY and CDR2 SVGEGT. CDR3 length: 14 residues. CDR3 sequence: CASTPDRAVRSYTF. CDR3 in DNA: TGTGCCAGCACCCCGGACAGGGCGGTTCGAAGCTACACCTTC.

This clone occurred once. The rearrangement uses TRBV6-1 and TRBJ2-2; TRBD2 aligns across 7 bases. V lost 0 bases, J lost 7 bases, and 2 bases stayed unmatched. Per germline, CDR1 MNHNS and CDR2 SASEGT. This CDR3 comprises 14 residues. CDR3 DNA: TGTGCCAGCAGTGAAGCGCGGGGGAACGGGGAGCTGTTTTTT. Amino acids: CASSEARGNGELFF.

CDR3 region: CASSVGYEQFF. For the CDR3, the DNA is TGTGCCAGCAGCGTAGGCTATGAGCAGTTCTTC. The rearrangement uses TRBV9 and TRBJ2-1; D is uncertain. The germline V gene encodes CDR1 SGDLS and CDR2 YYNGEE. The CDR3 contains 11 residues. The V end lost 0 bases, the J end lost 8 bases, and 3 bases lay between the germline ends.

This clone was found once. The CDR3 loop is CASSMGRGLKETQYF. CDR3 bases: TGTGCCAGTAGTATGGGGAGGGGGCTTAAGGAGACCCAGTACTTC. This chain uses TRBV19 with TRBJ2-5, with D perhaps given as TRBD1 or TRBD2 (7 bases each). The CDR3 spans 15 residues. CDR1 is LNHDA, CDR2 SQIVND, per germline (reference sequence). Between the trimmed V and J ends, which lost 3 bases and 5 bases, there was a span of 16 bases.